This TCR beta chain originates from a study of PD-1 blockade in classical Hodgkin lymphoma. Study at large: Patients in the cohort were put on intravenous nivolumab, 3 mg/kg every 2 weeks. Study findings and constraints: Newly diagnosed patients had baseline TCR diversity that was reportedly lower than that of healthy donors. Patients were excluded if nivolumab began under 1 year after ASCT (the autologous transplant).

Sample time point: cycle 4 day 1 (C4D1), after more than 5 weeks of nivolumab. Each and every patient relapsed after autologous stem cell transplantation, and patients got differing brentuximab vedotin exposure. Purification of CD4+ T cells from thawed PBMCs was achieved by magnetic negative selection. Only in-frame clones appear in the TCRdb table, and some are missing; sequencing was by immunoSEQ multiplex PCR. The sample lists under 20,000 clones; around 74% were seen once. CDR1 is MNHEY, CDR2 SVGAGI, per germline. V was shortened by 2 bases and J by 4 bases, with 14 bases between the two germline ends. The CDR3 has 15 amino acids. This clone appeared a few times. What it recognizes is unknown.

The sequencing here drew on CD4+ T cells from blood, taken before the fourth cycle of nivolumab. The TCR was taken from a human donor with classical Hodgkin lymphoma. J is TRBJ1-1 and V is TRBV6-5; possibly TRBD1 for D (5 bases). This CDR3 reads CASSYRGVHATEAFF. The CDR3 nucleotides read TGTGCCAGCAGTTACAGAGGGGTCCATGCCACTGAAGCTTTCTTT.